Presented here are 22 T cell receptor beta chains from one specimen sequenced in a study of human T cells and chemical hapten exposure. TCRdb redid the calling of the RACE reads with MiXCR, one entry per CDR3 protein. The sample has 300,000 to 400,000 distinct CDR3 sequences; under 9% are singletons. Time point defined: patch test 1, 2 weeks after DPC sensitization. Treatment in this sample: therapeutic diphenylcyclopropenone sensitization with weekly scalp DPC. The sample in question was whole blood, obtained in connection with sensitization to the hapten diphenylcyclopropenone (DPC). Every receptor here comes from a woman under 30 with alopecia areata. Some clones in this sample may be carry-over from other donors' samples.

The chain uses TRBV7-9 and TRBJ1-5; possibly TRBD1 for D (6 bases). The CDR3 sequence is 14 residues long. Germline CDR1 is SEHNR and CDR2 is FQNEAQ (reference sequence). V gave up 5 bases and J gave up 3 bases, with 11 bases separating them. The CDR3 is CASSANRVNQPQHF. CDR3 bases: TGTGCCAGCAGCGCCAACAGGGTCAATCAGCCCCAGCATTTT.

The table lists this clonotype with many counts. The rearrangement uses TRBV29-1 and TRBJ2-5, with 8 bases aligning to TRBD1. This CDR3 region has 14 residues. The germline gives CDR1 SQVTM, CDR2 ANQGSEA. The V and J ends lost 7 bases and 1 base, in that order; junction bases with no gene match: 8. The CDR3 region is CSAPTGASQETQYF. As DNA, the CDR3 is TGCAGCGCACCGACAGGGGCAAGCCAAGAGACCCAGTACTTC. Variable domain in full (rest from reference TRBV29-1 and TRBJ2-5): SAVISQKPSRDICQRGTSLTIQCQVDSQVTMMFWYRQQPGQSLTLIATANQGSEATYESGFVIDKFPISRPNLTFSTLTVSNMSPEDSSIYLCSAPTGASQETQYFGPGTRLLVL.

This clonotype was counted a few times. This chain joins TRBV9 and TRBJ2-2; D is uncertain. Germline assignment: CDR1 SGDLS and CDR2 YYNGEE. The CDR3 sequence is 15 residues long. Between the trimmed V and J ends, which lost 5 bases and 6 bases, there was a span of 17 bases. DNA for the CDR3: TGTGCCAGCAGGTCCGCACCCATGGTCGCCGGGGAGCTGTTTTTT. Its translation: CASRSAPMVAGELFF.

This CDR3 reads CATYRGQGDTQYF. CDR3 coding DNA: TGTGCCACATACAGGGGGCAAGGAGATACGCAGTATTTT. The chain is built from TRBV10-3 and TRBJ2-3; 9 positions match TRBD1. CDR3 length equals 13 residues. Germline V lookup: CDR1 ENHRY, CDR2 SYGVKD. Trimming removed 10 bases from V and 5 bases from J; junction bases left unmatched: 7.

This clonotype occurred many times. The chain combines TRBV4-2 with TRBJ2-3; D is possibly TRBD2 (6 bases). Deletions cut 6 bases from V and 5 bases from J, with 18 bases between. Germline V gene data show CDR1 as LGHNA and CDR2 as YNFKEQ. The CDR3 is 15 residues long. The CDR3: CASRGGGGVGDTQYF. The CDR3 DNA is TGTGCCAGCAGGGGAGGCGGTGGGGTAGGAGATACGCAGTATTTT.

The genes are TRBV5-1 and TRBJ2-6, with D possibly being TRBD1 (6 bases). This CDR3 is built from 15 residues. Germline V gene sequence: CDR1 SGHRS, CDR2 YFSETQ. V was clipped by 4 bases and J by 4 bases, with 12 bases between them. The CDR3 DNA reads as TGCGCCAGCAGCGCCGGACAGAGCGGGGCCAACGTCCTGACTTTC. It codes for CASSAGQSGANVLTF.

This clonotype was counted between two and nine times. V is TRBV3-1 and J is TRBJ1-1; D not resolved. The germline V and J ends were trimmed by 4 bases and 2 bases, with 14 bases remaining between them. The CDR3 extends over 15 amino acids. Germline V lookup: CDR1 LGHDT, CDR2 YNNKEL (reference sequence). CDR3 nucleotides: TGTGCCAGCAGCCCCACGGCCAGATTAAACACTGAAGCTTTCTTT. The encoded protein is CASSPTARLNTEAFF.

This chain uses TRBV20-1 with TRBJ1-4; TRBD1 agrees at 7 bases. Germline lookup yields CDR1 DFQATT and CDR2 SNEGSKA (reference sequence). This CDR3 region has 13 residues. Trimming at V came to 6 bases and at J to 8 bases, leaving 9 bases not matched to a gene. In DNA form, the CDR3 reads TGCAGTGCCAAGGACAGGTGGGACGAAAAACTGTTTTTT. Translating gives CSAKDRWDEKLFF.

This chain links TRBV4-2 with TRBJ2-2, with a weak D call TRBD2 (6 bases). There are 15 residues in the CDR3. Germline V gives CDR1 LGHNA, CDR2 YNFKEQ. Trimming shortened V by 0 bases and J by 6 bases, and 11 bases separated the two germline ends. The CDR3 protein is CASSQDTSGAGELFF. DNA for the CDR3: TGTGCCAGCAGCCAAGATACTTCGGGGGCCGGGGAGCTGTTTTTT.

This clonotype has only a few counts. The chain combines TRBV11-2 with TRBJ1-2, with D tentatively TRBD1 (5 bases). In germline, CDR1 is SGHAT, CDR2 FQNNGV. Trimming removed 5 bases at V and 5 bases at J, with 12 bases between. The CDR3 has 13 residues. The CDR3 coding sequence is TGTGCCAGCAGCGCAGGGCCAGAATATGGCTACACCTTC. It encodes CASSAGPEYGYTF.

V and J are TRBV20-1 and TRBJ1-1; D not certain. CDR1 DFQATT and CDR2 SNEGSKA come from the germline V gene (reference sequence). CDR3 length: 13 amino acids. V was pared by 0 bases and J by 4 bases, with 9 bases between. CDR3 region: CSARELSGTEAFF. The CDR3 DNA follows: TGCAGTGCTAGAGAACTGTCGGGCACTGAAGCTTTCTTT.

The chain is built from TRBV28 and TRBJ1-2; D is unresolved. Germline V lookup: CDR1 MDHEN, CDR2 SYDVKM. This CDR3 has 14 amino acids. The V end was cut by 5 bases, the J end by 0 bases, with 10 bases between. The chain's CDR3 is CASSPTPPNYGYTF. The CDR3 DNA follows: TGTGCCAGCAGTCCTACCCCGCCTAACTATGGCTACACCTTC.

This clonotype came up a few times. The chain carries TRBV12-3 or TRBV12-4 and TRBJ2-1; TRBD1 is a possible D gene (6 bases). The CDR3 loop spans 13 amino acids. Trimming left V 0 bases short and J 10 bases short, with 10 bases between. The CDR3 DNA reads TGTGCCAGCAGTTTAGCAAGGGACACAGAGCAGTTCTTC. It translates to CASSLARDTEQFF.

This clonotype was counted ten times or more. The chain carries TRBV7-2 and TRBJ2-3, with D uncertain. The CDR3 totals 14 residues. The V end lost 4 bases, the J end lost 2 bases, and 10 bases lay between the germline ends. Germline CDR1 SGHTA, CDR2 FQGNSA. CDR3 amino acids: CASSYLGLTDTQYF. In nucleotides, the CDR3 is TGTGCCAGCAGCTACCTAGGTCTCACAGATACGCAGTATTTT.

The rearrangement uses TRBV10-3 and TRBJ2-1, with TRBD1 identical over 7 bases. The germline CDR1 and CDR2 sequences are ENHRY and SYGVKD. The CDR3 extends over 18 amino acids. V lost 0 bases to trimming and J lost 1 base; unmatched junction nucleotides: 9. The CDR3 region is CAISESGRGKRSYNEQFF. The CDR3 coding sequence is TGTGCCATCAGTGAGTCTGGCAGGGGGAAAAGATCCTACAATGAGCAGTTCTTC.

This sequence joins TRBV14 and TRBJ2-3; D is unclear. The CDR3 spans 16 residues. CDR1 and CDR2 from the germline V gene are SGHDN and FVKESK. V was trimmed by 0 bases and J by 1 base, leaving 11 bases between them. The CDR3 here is CASSQDSRIRTDTQYF. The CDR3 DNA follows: TGTGCCAGCAGCCAAGATTCAAGAATACGCACAGATACGCAGTATTTT.

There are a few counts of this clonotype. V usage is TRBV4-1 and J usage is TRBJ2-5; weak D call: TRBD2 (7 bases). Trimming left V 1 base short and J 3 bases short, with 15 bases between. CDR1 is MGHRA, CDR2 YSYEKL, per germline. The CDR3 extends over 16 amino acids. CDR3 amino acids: CASSQGGGVFEETQYF. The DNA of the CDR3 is TGCGCCAGCAGCCAAGGGGGGGGCGTCTTCGAAGAGACCCAGTACTTC.

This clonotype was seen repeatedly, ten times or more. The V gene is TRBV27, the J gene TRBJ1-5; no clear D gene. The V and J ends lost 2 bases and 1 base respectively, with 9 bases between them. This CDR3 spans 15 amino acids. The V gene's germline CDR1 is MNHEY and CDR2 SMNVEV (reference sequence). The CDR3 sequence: CASSLVWQSNQPQHF. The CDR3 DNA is TGTGCCAGCAGTTTAGTCTGGCAAAGCAATCAGCCCCAGCATTTT.

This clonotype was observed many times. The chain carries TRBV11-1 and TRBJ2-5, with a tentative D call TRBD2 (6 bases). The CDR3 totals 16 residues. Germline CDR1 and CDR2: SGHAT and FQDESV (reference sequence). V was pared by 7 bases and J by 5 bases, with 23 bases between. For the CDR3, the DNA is TGTGCCAGCACCCCAGCTCCGAGGGGCCGGGGGGAGACCCAGTACTTC. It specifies CASTPAPRGRGETQYF.

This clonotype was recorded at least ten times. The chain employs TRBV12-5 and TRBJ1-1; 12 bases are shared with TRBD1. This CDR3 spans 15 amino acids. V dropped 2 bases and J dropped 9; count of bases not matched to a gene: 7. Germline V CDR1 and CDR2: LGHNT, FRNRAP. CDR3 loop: CASGLLGRDRGQAFF. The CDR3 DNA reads TGTGCTAGTGGTTTGTTAGGCCGGGACAGGGGGCAAGCTTTCTTT. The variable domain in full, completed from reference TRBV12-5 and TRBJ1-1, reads DARVTQTPRHKVTEMGQEVTMRCQPILGHNTVFWYRQTMMQGLELLAYFRNRAPLDDSGMPKDRFSAEMPDATLATLKIQPSEPRDSAVYFCASGLLGRDRGQAFFGQGTRLTVV.

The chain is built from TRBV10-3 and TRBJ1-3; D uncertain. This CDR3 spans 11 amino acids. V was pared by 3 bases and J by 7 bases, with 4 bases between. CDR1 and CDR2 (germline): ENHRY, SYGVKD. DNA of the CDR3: TGTGCCATCAGTGACTACAACACCATATATTTT. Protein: CAISDYNTIYF.

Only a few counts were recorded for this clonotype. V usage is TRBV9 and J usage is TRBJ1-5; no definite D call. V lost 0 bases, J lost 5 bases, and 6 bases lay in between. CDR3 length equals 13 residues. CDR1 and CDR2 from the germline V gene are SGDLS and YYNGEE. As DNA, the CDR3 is TGTGCCAGCAGCGTAGATGAGGATCAGCCCCAGCATTTT. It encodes CASSVDEDQPQHF.